This record covers a single T cell receptor (beta chain). The data are from a study of blood T cell repertoires in COVID-19. Study background: Acute and convalescent COVID-19 samples came from the United States, Italy and Spain. From T cells, B-cell-depleted T cells, or PBMCs came the material, which was cDNA or gDNA.

Looked up from germline, CDR1 is KGHSH and CDR2 is LQKENI. The V segment lost 0 bases and the J segment 8 bases; nucleotides outside the gene matches: 7. The CDR3 runs to 15 residues. In the source study's methods: Estimation of nucleated cell counts was performed using reference gene primer amplification. Sequenced by immunoSEQ multiplex PCR; TCRdb stores in-frame clones only, minus some. V and J calls and clone size are given by that table; D and trimming were obtained from the DNA. The sample records some 33,000 clones, 87% being singletons. This TCR was sampled from a man aged 55 to 70 with acute or convalescent COVID-19. V gene TRBV18 combines with J gene TRBJ2-1; 7 bases agree with TRBD1. The material sequenced was peripheral blood. In DNA form, the CDR3 reads TGTGCCAGCTCACCACCGGGACAGAGTTCGGATGAGCAGTTCTTC. It translates to CASSPPGQSSDEQFF.